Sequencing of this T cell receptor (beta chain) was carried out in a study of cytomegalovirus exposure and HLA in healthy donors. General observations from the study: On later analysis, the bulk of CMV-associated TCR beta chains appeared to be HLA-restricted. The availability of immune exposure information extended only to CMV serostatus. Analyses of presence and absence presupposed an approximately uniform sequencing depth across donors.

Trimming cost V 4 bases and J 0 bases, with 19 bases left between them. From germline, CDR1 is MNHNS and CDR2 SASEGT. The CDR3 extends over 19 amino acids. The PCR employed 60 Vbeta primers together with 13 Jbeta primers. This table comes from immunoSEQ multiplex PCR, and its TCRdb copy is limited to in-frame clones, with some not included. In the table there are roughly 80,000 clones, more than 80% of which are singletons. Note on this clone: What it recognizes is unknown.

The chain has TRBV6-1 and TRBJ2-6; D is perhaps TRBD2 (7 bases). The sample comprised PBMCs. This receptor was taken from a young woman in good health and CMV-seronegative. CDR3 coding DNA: TGTGCCAGCAGTGGAATAGCGGGCAGGGGAGCCTCTGGGGCCAACGTCCTGACTTTC. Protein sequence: CASSGIAGRGASGANVLTF.